This T cell receptor (beta chain) was recovered during a study of blood T cell repertoires in COVID-19. As for the study in general: PBMCs, B-cell-depleted T cells, or T cells were the source of the cDNA or gDNA that made up the material.

Enrolment of Seattle patients took place during active infection, and they were followed longitudinally. V lost 5 bases to trimming and J lost 1 base; unmatched junction nucleotides: 6. The germline CDR1 and CDR2 sequences are SGHTA and FQGNSA. The CDR3 covers 15 residues. As handled by the study authors: Reference gene primers were amplified, and this amplification served to estimate nucleated cell counts. Only in-frame clones appear in the TCRdb table, and some are missing; sequencing was by immunoSEQ multiplex PCR. V and J calls and clone size follow that table, whereas D and trimming were derived from the DNA. The top ten clones hold nearly 4% of a sample with about 41,000 clones, around nine tenths of them seen once.

The rearrangement links TRBV7-2 to TRBJ2-5, with TRBD2 identical over 8 bases. This sequence originates from a man aged 35-49 years with COVID-19, enrolled during active disease. The specimen sequenced was peripheral blood. CDR3 DNA: TGTGCCAGCAGCCGCTTAGCGGGAATCCAAGAGACCCAGTACTTC. Protein: CASSRLAGIQETQYF.